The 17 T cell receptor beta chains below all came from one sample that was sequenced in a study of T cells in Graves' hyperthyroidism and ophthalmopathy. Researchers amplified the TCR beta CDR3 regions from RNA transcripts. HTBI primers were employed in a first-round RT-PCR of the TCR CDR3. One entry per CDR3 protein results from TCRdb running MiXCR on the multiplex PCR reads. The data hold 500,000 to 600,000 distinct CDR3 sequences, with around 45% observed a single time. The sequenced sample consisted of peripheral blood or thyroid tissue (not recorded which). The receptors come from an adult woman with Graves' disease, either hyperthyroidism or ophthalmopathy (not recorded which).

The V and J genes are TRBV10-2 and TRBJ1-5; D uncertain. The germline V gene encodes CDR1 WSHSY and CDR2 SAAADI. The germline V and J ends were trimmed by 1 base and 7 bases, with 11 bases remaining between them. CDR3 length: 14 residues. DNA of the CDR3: TGCGCCAGCAGTGAGTATCGGCGGCGCCAGCCCCAGCATTTT. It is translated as CASSEYRRRQPQHF.

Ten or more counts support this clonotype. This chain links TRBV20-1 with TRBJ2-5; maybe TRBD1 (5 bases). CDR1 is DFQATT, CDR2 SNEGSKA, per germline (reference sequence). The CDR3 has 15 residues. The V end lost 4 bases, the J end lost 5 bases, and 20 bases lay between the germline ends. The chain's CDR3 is CSATPPGLVGETQYF. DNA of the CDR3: TGCAGTGCTACCCCGCCAGGGCTGGTCGGGGAGACCCAGTACTTC.

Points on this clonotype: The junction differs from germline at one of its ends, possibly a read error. CDR3 sequence (DNA): TGTGCCAGCAGTTCCATGTACGGGCAGTACTTC. It encodes CASSSMYGQYF. This chain links TRBV6-5 with TRBJ2-7; D is ambiguous. Germline V gives CDR1 MNHEY, CDR2 SVGAGI. CDR3 length: 11 residues.

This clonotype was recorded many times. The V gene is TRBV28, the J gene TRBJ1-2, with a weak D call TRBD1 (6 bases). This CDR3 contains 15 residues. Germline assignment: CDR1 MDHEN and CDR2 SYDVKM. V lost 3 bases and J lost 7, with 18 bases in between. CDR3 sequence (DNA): TGTGCCAGCAGTTTGTTGAAGGGCGGCAGGGGTGGCTACACCTTC. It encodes CASSLLKGGRGGYTF.

The CDR3: CASSGTSGAFAEAFF. The CDR3 DNA sequence: TGCGCCAGCAGCGGGACTAGCGGGGCGTTCGCTGAAGCTTTCTTT. This chain links TRBV5-1 with TRBJ1-1, with a possible D match to TRBD1 (5 bases). The CDR3 totals 15 residues. In germline, CDR1 is SGHRS, CDR2 YFSETQ. Trimming took 4 bases from V and 6 from J, leaving 19 bases between them.

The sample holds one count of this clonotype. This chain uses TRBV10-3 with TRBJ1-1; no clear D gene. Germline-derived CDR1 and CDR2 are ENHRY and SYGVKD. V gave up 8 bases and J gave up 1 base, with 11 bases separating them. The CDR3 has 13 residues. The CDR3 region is CAIGRGRNTEAFF. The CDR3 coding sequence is TGTGCCATCGGTAGAGGACGGAACACTGAAGCTTTCTTT.

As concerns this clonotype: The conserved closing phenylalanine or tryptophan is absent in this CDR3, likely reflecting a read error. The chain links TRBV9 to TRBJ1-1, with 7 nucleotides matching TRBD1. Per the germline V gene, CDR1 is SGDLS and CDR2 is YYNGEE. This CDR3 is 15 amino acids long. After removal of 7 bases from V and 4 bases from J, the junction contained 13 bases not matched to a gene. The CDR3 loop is CASGSGGAGGTEAFS. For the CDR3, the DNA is TGTGCCAGCGGTTCCGGGGGAGCAGGGGGCACTGAAGCTTTCTCT.

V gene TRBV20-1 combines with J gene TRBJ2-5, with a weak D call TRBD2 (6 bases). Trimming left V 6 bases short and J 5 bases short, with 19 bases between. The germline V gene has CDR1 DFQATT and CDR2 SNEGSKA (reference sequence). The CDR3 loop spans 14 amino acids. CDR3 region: CSARQGGGTETQYF. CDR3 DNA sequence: TGCAGTGCCCGCCAAGGCGGCGGGACGGAGACCCAGTACTTC.

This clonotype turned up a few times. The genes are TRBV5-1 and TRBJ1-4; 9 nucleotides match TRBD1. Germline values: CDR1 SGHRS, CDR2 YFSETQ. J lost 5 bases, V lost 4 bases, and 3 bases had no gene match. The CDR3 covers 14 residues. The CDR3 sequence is CASSPQGANEKLFF. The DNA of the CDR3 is TGCGCCAGCAGCCCACAGGGGGCCAATGAAAAACTGTTTTTT.

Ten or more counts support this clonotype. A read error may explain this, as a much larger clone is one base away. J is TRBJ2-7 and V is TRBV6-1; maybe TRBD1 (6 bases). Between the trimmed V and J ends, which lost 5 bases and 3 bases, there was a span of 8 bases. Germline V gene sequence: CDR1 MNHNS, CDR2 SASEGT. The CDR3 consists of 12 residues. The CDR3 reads CASSRTVYEQYF. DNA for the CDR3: TGTGCCAGCAGTCGGACAGTCTACGAGCAGTACTTC.

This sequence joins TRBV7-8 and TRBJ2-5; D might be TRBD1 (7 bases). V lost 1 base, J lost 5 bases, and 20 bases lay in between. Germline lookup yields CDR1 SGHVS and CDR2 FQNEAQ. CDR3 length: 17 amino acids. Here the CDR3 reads CASSLEVRQGGEETQYF. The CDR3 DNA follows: TGTGCCAGCAGCTTAGAGGTTCGGCAGGGGGGCGAGGAGACCCAGTACTTC.

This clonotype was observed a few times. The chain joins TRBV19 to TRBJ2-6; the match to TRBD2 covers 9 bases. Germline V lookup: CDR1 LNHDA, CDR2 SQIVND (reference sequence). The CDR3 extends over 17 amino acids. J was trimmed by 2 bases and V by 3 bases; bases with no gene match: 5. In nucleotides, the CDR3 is TGTGCCAGTAGTATGAGCGGGGGGAACACTGGGGCCAACGTCCTGACTTTC. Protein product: CASSMSGGNTGANVLTF. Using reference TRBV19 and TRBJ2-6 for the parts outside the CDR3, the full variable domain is DGGITQSPKYLFRKEGQNVTLSCEQNLNHDAMYWYRQDPGQGLRLIYYSQIVNDFQKGDIAEGYSVSREKKESFPLTVTSAQKNPTAFYLCASSMSGGNTGANVLTFGAGSRLTVL.

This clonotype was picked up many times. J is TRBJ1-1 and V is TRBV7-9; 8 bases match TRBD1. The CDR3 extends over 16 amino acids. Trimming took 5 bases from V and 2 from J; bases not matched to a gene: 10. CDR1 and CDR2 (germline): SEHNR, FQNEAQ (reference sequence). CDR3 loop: CASSRQGSPINTEAFF. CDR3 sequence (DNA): TGTGCCAGCAGCCGACAGGGGTCCCCAATTAACACTGAAGCTTTCTTT.

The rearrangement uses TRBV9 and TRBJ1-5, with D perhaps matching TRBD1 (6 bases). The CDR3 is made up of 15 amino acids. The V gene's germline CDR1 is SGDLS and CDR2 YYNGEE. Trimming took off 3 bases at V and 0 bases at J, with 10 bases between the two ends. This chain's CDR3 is CASSEGGFSNQPQHF. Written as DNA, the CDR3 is TGTGCCAGCAGCGAGGGGGGGTTTAGCAATCAGCCCCAGCATTTT. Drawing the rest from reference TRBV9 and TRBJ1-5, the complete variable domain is DSGVTQTPKHLITATGQRVTLRCSPRSGDLSVYWYQQSLDQGLQFLIQYYNGEERAKGNILERFSAQQFPDLHSELNLSSLELGDSALYFCASSEGGFSNQPQHFGDGTRLSIL.

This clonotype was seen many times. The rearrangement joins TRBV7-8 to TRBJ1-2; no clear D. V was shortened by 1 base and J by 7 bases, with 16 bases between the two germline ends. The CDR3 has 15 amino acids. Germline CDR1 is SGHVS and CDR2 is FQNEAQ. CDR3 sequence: CASSLVATQWAGYTF. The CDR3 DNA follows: TGTGCCAGCAGCTTAGTGGCAACCCAATGGGCTGGCTACACCTTC. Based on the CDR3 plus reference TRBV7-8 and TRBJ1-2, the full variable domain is GAGVSQSPRYKVAKRGQDVALRCDPISGHVSLFWYQQALGQGPEFLTYFQNEAQLDKSGLPSDRFFAERPEGSVSTLKIQRTQQEDSAVYLCASSLVATQWAGYTFGSGTRLTVV.

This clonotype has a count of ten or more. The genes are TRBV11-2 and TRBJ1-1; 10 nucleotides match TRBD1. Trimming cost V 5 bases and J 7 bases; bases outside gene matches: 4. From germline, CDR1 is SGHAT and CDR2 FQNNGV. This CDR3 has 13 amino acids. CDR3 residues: CASSRTGGGEAFF. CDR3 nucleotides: TGTGCCAGCAGCCGGACAGGGGGGGGTGAAGCTTTCTTT.

The CDR3 coding sequence is TGTGCCACCAGCAGGAAAGGGGGCCGGGAGACCCAGTACTTC. Translating gives CATSRKGGRETQYF. The rearrangement links TRBV15 to TRBJ2-5, with 7 bases lining up with TRBD1. J was trimmed by 5 bases and V by 3 bases; bases with no gene match: 6. The CDR3 totals 14 residues. Germline V gene sequence: CDR1 LNHNV, CDR2 YYDKDF (reference sequence). The full variable domain, its missing parts supplied by reference TRBV15 and TRBJ2-5, is DAMVIQNPRYQVTQFGKPVTLSCSQTLNHNVMYWYQQKSSQAPKLLFHYYDKDFNNEADTPDNFQSRRPNTSFCFLDIRSPGLGDTAMYLCATSRKGGRETQYFGPGTRLLVL.